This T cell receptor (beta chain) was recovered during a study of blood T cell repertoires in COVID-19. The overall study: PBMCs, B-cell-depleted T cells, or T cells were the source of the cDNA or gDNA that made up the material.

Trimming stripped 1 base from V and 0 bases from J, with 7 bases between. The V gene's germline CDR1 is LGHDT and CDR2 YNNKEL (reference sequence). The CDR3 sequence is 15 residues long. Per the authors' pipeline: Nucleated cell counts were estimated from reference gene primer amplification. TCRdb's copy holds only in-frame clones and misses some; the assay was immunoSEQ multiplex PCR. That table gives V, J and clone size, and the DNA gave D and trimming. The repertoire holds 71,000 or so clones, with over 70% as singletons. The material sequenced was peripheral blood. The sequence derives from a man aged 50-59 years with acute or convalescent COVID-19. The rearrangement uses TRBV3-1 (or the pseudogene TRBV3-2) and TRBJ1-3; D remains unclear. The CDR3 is CASSQVQLSGNTIYF. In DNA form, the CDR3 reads TGTGCCAGCAGCCAAGTACAGCTCTCTGGAAACACCATATATTTT.